This T cell receptor beta chain was sequenced for a study of cytomegalovirus exposure and HLA in healthy donors. Study-wide points: As was reported, the HLA-A and HLA-B alleles of most subjects were accurately predicted from TCR beta sequences.

The CDR3 sequence is 14 residues long. Trimming took off 2 bases at V and 3 bases at J, with 10 bases between the two ends. Germline V gene lookup returns CDR1 MNHNY and CDR2 SVGAGI (reference sequence). Notes on this clone: Its antigen is undetermined.

The PCR employed 60 Vbeta primers together with 13 Jbeta primers. Only in-frame clones appear in the TCRdb table, and some are missing; sequencing was by immunoSEQ multiplex PCR. The sample carries fewer than 55,000 clones, about 60% recorded once. The chain combines TRBV6-6 with TRBJ2-5; possibly TRBD2 for D (6 bases). The origin of this receptor is a man in his sixties in good health and CMV-seropositive. The material sequenced was PBMCs. Here the CDR3 DNA reads TGTGCCAGCAGTTACGGAGGGACCAAAGAGACCCAGTACTTC. This encodes CASSYGGTKETQYF.